A single T cell receptor beta chain is shown here with its context. Clones were sequenced by immunoSEQ multiplex PCR, and TCRdb holds only the in-frame ones, with some missing. The sample yields under 450,000 clones, 75% to 95% seen once. This sample stems from a study of control samples from healthy donors and cancer patients. The V gene lost 5 bases and the J gene lost 7 bases, with 11 bases spanning the gap. This CDR3 spans 13 amino acids. Germline CDR1 SEHNR, CDR2 FQNEAQ (reference sequence). The V and J genes are TRBV7-9 and TRBJ1-4; D might be TRBD1 (6 bases). The source of this sequence is a man aged 35-49 years with head and neck cancer. Sequencing was performed on PBMCs. The CDR3 DNA follows: TGTGCCAGCAGCCCCGGACAGAGTGAAAAACTGTTTTTT. It is translated as CASSPGQSEKLFF.